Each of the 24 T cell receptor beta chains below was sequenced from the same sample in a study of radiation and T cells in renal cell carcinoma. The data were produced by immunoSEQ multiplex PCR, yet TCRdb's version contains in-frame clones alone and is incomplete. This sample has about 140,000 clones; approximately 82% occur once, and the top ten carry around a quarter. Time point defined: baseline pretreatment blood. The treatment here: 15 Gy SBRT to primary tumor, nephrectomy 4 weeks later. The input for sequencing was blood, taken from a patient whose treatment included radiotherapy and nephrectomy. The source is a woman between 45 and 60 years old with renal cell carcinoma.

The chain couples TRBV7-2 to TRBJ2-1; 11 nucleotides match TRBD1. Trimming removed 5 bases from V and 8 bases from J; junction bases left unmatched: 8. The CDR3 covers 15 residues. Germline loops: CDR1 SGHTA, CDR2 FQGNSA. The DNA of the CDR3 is TGTGCCAGCAGCAAACGGACAGGGGGCTTCGATGAGCAGTTCTTC. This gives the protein CASSKRTGGFDEQFF.

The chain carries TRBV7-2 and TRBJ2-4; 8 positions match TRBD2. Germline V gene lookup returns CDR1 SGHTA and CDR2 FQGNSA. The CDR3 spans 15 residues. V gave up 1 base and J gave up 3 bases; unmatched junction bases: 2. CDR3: CASSLVAGGKNIQYF. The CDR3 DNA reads TGTGCCAGCAGCTTAGTGGCGGGAGGCAAAAACATTCAGTACTTC.

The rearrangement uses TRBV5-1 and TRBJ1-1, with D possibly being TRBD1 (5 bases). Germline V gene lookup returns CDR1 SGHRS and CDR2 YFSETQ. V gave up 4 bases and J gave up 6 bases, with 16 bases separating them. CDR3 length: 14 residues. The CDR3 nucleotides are TGCGCCAGCAGCCTATTGGGGGACGCCCCTGAAGCTTTCTTT. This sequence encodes CASSLLGDAPEAFF.

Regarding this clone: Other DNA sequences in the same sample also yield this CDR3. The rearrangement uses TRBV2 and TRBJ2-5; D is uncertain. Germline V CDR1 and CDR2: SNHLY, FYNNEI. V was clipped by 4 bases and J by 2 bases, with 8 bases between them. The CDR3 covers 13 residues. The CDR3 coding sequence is TGTGCCAGCAGTGTCGGGCGACAAGAGACCCAGTACTTC. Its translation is CASSVGRQETQYF.

The CDR3 bases are TGTGCCAGCAGTCTCCGGGGAGGCACCGGGGAGCTGTTTTTT. Its protein is CASSLRGGTGELFF. The gene calls are TRBV25-1 and TRBJ2-2; perhaps TRBD2 as D (6 bases). Trimming removed 5 bases at V and 4 bases at J, with 11 bases between. Germline assignment: CDR1 MGHDK and CDR2 SYGVNS. CDR3 size: 14 residues.

The CDR3 sequence is CASSPQTQEEKLFF. The DNA for the CDR3 is TGTGCCAGCAGCCCGCAGACCCAGGAGGAAAAACTGTTTTTT. The chain combines TRBV7-2 with TRBJ1-4; D gene unclear. The CDR3 runs 14 residues. Germline values: CDR1 SGHTA, CDR2 FQGNSA. V was clipped by 5 bases and J by 8 bases, with 15 bases between them.

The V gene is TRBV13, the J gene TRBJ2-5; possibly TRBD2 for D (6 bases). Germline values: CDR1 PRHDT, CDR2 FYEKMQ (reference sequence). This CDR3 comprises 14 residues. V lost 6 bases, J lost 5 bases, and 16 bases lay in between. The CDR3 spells CASSRRRGLETQYF. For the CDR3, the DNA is TGTGCCAGCAGTCGACGGCGGGGTTTGGAGACCCAGTACTTC.

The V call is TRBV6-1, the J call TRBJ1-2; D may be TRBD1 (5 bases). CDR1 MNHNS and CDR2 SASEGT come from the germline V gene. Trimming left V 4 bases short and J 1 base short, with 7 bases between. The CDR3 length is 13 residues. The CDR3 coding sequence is TGTGCCAGCAGTGGGGGCTATAACTATGGCTACACCTTC. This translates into CASSGGYNYGYTF.

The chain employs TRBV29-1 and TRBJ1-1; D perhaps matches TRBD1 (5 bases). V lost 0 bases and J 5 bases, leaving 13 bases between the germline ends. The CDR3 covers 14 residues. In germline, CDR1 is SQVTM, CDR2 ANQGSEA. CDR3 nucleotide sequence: TGCAGCGTTGAAGAGAGCAGGGAGGGGACTGAAGCTTTCTTT. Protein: CSVEESREGTEAFF. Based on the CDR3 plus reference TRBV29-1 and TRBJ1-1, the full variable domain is SAVISQKPSRDICQRGTSLTIQCQVDSQVTMMFWYRQQPGQSLTLIATANQGSEATYESGFVIDKFPISRPNLTFSTLTVSNMSPEDSSIYLCSVEESREGTEAFFGQGTRLTVV.

The CDR3: CASSLEASGGSQETQYF. The CDR3 region has the DNA TGTGCCAGCAGCTTAGAGGCTAGCGGGGGATCTCAAGAGACCCAGTACTTC. V and J are TRBV7-2 and TRBJ2-5, with 10 bases matching TRBD2. Germline trimming cut 1 base from V and 2 bases from J; bases unmatched to any gene: 7. This CDR3 has 17 amino acids. The germline V gene encodes CDR1 SGHTA and CDR2 FQGNSA.

CDR3 residues: CASINKAGGNTEAFF. CDR3 coding DNA: TGCGCCAGCATCAACAAAGCAGGGGGGAACACTGAAGCTTTCTTT. The J gene is TRBJ1-1, the V gene TRBV4-1, with 7 bases matching TRBD1. V shed 7 bases and J 1 base; nucleotides not matched to a gene: 9. Germline V gene data show CDR1 as MGHRA and CDR2 as YSYEKL. There are 15 residues in the CDR3.

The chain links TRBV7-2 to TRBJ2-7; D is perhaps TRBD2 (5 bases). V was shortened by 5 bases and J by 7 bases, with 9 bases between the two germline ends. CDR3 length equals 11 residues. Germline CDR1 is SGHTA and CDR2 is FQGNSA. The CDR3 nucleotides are TGTGCCAGCAGCATTCGGGGTGAGCAGTACTTC. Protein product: CASSIRGEQYF.

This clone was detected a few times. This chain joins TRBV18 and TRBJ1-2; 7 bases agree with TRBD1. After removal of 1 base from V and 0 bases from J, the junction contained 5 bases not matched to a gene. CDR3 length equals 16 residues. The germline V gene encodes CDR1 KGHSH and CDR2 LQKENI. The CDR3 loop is CASSPLQGGTNYGYTF. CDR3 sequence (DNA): TGTGCCAGCTCACCACTGCAGGGGGGCACTAACTATGGCTACACCTTC.

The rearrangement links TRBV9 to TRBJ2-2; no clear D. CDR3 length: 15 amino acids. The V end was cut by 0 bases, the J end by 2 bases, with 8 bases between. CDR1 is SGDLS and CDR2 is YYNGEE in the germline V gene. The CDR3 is CASSVATGNTGELFF. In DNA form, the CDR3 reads TGTGCCAGCAGCGTAGCTACGGGTAACACCGGGGAGCTGTTTTTT. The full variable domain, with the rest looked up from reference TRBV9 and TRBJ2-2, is DSGVTQTPKHLITATGQRVTLRCSPRSGDLSVYWYQQSLDQGLQFLIQYYNGEERAKGNILERFSAQQFPDLHSELNLSSLELGDSALYFCASSVATGNTGELFFGEGSRLTVL.

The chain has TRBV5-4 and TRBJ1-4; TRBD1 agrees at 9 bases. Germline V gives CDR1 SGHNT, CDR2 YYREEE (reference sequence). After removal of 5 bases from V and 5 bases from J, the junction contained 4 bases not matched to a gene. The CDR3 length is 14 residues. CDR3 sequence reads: CASSQQGANEKLFF. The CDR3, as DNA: TGTGCCAGCAGTCAACAGGGGGCGAATGAAAAACTGTTTTTT.

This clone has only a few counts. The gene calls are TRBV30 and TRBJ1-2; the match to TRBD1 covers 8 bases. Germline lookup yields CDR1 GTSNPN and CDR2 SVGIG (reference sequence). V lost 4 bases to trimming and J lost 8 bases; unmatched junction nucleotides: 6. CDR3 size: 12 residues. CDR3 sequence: CAWTTDRGGYTF. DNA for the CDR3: TGTGCCTGGACTACCGACAGGGGAGGCTACACCTTC. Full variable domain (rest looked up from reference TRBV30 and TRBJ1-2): SQTIHQWPATLVQPVGSPLSLECTVEGTSNPNLYWYRQAAGRGLQLLFYSVGIGQISSEVPQNLSASRPQDRQFILSSKKLLLSDSGFYLCAWTTDRGGYTFGSGTRLTVV.

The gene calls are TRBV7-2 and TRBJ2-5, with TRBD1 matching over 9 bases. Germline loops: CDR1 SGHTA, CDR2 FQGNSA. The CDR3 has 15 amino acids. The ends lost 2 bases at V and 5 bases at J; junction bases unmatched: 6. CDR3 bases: TGTGCCAGCAGCTTAAGTACAGGGGGCAGGGAGACCCAGTACTTC. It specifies CASSLSTGGRETQYF.

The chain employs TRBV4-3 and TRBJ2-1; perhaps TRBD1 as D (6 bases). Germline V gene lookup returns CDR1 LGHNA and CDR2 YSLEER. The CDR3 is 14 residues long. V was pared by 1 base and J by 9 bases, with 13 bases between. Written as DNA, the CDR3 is TGCGCCAGCAGCCAAGGGGAAGGGGGTCGTGAGCAGTTCTTC. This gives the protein CASSQGEGGREQFF.

DNA of the CDR3: TGTGCCACCAGCAGAGATACAGGGTTGTTTTATGGCTACACCTTC. Encoded protein: CATSRDTGLFYGYTF. The rearrangement joins TRBV15 to TRBJ1-2; a possible D gene is TRBD1 (6 bases). V was cut by 0 bases and J by 5 bases, with 13 bases left in between. Per germline, CDR1 LNHNV and CDR2 YYDKDF (reference sequence). This CDR3 has 15 amino acids.

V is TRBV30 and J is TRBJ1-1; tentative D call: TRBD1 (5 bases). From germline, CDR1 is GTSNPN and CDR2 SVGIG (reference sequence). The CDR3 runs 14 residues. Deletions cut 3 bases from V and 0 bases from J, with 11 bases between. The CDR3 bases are TGTGCCTGGAGGCAACAGGAGGTGAACACTGAAGCTTTCTTT. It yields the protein CAWRQQEVNTEAFF.

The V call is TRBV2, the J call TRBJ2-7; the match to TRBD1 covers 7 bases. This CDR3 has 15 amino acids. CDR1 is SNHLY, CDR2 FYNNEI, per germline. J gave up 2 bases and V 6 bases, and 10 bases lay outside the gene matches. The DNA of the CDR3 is TGTGCCAGCAGACAGGGGTCATCAACCCCCTACGAGCAGTACTTC. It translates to CASRQGSSTPYEQYF. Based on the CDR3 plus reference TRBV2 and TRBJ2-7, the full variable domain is EPEVTQTPSHQVTQMGQEVILRCVPISNHLYFYWYRQILGQKVEFLVSFYNNEISEKSEIFDDQFSVERPDGSNFTLKIRSTKLEDSAMYFCASRQGSSTPYEQYFGPGTRLTVT.

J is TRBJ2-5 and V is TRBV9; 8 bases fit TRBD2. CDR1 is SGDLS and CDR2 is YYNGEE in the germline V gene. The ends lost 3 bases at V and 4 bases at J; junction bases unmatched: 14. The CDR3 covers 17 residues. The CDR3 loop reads CASSAGGSGSAVETQYF. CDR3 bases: TGTGCCAGCAGCGCGGGAGGAAGCGGGAGCGCGGTAGAGACCCAGTACTTC.

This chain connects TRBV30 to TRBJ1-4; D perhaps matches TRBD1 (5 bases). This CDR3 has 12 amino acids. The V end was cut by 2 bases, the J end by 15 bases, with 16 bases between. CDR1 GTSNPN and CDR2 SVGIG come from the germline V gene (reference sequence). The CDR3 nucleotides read TGTGCCTGGAGTAGGGACGCAAGGGGAGTGTTTTTT. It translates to CAWSRDARGVFF.

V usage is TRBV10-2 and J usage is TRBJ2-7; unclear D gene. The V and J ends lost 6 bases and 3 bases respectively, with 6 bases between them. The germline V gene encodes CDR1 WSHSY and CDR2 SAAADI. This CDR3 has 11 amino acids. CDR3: CASRQSYEQYF. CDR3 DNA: TGCGCCAGCAGACAGAGCTACGAGCAGTACTTC.